The 29 T cell receptor beta chains presented below share a single source sample, sequenced in a study of identical twins. TCRdb analysed the 5' RACE reads with MiXCR anew, one entry per CDR3 protein. The table has more than 1.5 million distinct CDR3 sequences, around 33% seen once. The sample consisted of cord blood. The receptors come from a newborn girl in good health.

The rearrangement uses TRBV13 and TRBJ1-1; D is possibly TRBD1 (6 bases). The V gene's germline CDR1 is PRHDT and CDR2 FYEKMQ (reference sequence). CDR3 size: 15 residues. V dropped 1 base and J dropped 4 bases, with 13 bases sitting between them. CDR3 DNA: TGTGCCAGCAGCTTAGATAGGGGGACCGCCACTGAAGCTTTCTTT. Protein sequence: CASSLDRGTATEAFF.

CDR3 nucleotide sequence: TGTGCCAGCAGCGTATGGGTTGACAGTCTGAACACCGGGGAGCTGTTTTTT. It specifies CASSVWVDSLNTGELFF. This chain links TRBV9 with TRBJ2-2, with D possibly TRBD1 on 5 matching bases. This CDR3 has 17 residues. Germline V gene data show CDR1 as SGDLS and CDR2 as YYNGEE. The ends were cut back, 1 base at V and 1 base at J, with 14 bases in the middle. Supplemented by reference TRBV9 and TRBJ2-2, the full variable domain reads DSGVTQTPKHLITATGQRVTLRCSPRSGDLSVYWYQQSLDQGLQFLIQYYNGEERAKGNILERFSAQQFPDLHSELNLSSLELGDSALYFCASSVWVDSLNTGELFFGEGSRLTVL.

As for this clonotype: A read error may produce the germline difference seen at one junction end. The rearrangement links TRBV6-5 to TRBJ1-1, with D maybe TRBD1 (5 bases). Germline V CDR1 and CDR2: MNHEY, SVGAGI. The CDR3 covers 15 residues. The DNA of the CDR3 is TGTGCCGGCAGTTACTCGCCAGGGATGAACACTGAAGCTTTCTTT. Translation: CAGSYSPGMNTEAFF.

This chain connects TRBV28 to TRBJ2-4; D call uncertain. Trimming took off 2 bases at V and 6 bases at J, with 8 bases between the two ends. The CDR3 length is 13 residues. The germline V gene has CDR1 MDHEN and CDR2 SYDVKM. CDR3 protein: CASSLGPGNIQYF. The CDR3 DNA reads as TGTGCCAGCAGTTTAGGGCCCGGAAACATTCAGTACTTC. The full variable domain, in which reference TRBV28 and TRBJ2-4 provide the parts outside the CDR3, is DVKVTQSSRYLVKRTGEKVFLECVQDMDHENMFWYRQDPGLGLRLIYFSYDVKMKEKGDIPEGYSVSREKKERFSLILESASTNQTSMYLCASSLGPGNIQYFGAGTRLSVL.

This clonotype was seen more than once but under ten times. The chain links TRBV29-1 to TRBJ2-7, with 7 nucleotides matching TRBD1. The junction had 4 bases not matched to a gene; V was cut back by 0 bases and J by 5 bases. This CDR3 comprises 13 residues. Germline CDR1 reads SQVTM; CDR2 reads ANQGSEA. Written as DNA, the CDR3 is TGCAGCGTTGAAGAGAACAGGGGCCACGAGCAGTACTTC. It translates to CSVEENRGHEQYF.

This chain connects TRBV7-2 to TRBJ1-2; tentative D call: TRBD1 (6 bases). V shed 2 bases and J shed 4 bases, with 11 bases lying between them. The CDR3 length is 14 residues. Germline values: CDR1 SGHTA, CDR2 FQGNSA. This chain's CDR3 is CASSLNRVSYGYTF. CDR3 sequence (DNA): TGTGCCAGCAGCTTAAACAGGGTGAGCTATGGCTACACCTTC.

This clonotype turned up a few times. The chain is built from TRBV5-1 and TRBJ2-5; 7 positions match TRBD1. This CDR3 comprises 14 residues. V was clipped by 4 bases and J by 1 base; unmatched bases: 4. CDR1 SGHRS and CDR2 YFSETQ come from the germline V gene. The CDR3 DNA reads TGCGCCAGCAGCATAGGGGACAGCCAAGAGACCCAGTACTTC. Its protein is CASSIGDSQETQYF.

This clonotype was observed many times. J is TRBJ2-7 and V is TRBV5-1, with D possibly being TRBD1 (6 bases). The CDR3 runs to 14 residues. The V gene lost 2 bases and the J gene lost 1 base, with 10 bases spanning the gap. CDR1 is SGHRS and CDR2 is YFSETQ in the germline V gene. For the CDR3, the DNA is TGCGCCAGCAGCTTAAGGGACACTTCCTACGAGCAGTACTTC. Its translation is CASSLRDTSYEQYF.

To note about this clonotype: Possible read error: a much larger clone is one base away. The gene calls are TRBV29-1 and TRBJ2-5; no reliable D call. TRBJ2-7 matches the DNA end more closely, so the J call is doubtful. Looked up from germline, CDR1 is SQVTM and CDR2 is ANQGSEA. The CDR3 spans 13 residues. CDR3: CSVVDTLQTEQYF. The CDR3 DNA reads TGCAGCGTTGTAGATACGCTTCAAACCGAGCAGTACTTC.

V gene TRBV12-3 or TRBV12-4 combines with J gene TRBJ1-1, with 9 positions matching TRBD1. The CDR3 length is 16 residues. V dropped 3 bases and J dropped 1; count of bases not matched to a gene: 6. As DNA, the CDR3 is TGTGCCAGCAGTTTCGACAGGGGGGTTTCGAACACTGAAGCTTTCTTT. Protein sequence: CASSFDRGVSNTEAFF.

This clonotype occurred many times. The rearrangement joins TRBV29-1 to TRBJ2-1; D is perhaps TRBD1 or TRBD2 (5 bases each). Trimming removed 1 base at V and 4 bases at J, with 11 bases between. This CDR3 has 14 amino acids. Germline CDR1 and CDR2: SQVTM and ANQGSEA. DNA for the CDR3: TGCAGCGTTGAAGCCAGAGGGACGTACAATGAGCAGTTCTTC. It translates to CSVEARGTYNEQFF.

This clonotype was observed a single time. This chain joins TRBV5-1 and TRBJ1-2; the D gene is possibly TRBD1 (5 bases). The germline V gene encodes CDR1 SGHRS and CDR2 YFSETQ. This CDR3 has 15 amino acids. V gave up 0 bases and J gave up 4 bases, with 13 bases separating them. The CDR3 DNA reads TGCGCCAGCAGCTTGGCCGGACAAACTGCCTATGGCTACACCTTC. Translation gives CASSLAGQTAYGYTF.

This chain links TRBV20-1 with TRBJ2-5; tentatively, D is TRBD2 (6 bases). This CDR3 comprises 13 residues. Trimming took off 5 bases at V and 1 base at J, with 11 bases between the two ends. Germline V gives CDR1 DFQATT, CDR2 SNEGSKA (reference sequence). In nucleotides, the CDR3 is TGCAGTGCTCCGCGGGACTTCCAAGAGACCCAGTACTTC. It encodes CSAPRDFQETQYF.

The genes are TRBV27 and TRBJ1-6, with D maybe TRBD1 (6 bases). The germline V and J ends were trimmed by 8 bases and 7 bases, with 9 bases remaining between them. From germline, CDR1 is MNHEY and CDR2 SMNVEV (reference sequence). The CDR3 runs 12 residues. The CDR3 sequence is CASGRGNSPLHF. The CDR3 DNA sequence: TGTGCCAGCGGCAGGGGAAATTCACCCCTCCACTTT.

Many counts were recorded for this clonotype. The gene calls are TRBV29-1 and TRBJ2-1; perhaps TRBD1 as D (6 bases). Trimming took 5 bases from V and 3 from J, leaving 8 bases between them. This CDR3 is 12 amino acids long. Germline V CDR1 and CDR2: SQVTM, ANQGSEA. CDR3 in amino acids: CSVFRGYNEQFF. The CDR3 DNA sequence: TGCAGCGTTTTCAGGGGCTACAATGAGCAGTTCTTC.

This clonotype was observed a handful of times. A junction end diverges from the germline sequence, so it may reflect a read error. The V call is TRBV5-5, the J call TRBJ1-2; no clear D. Germline V CDR1 and CDR2: SGHKS, YYEKEE (reference sequence). The length of the CDR3 is 13 residues. CDR3 bases: TGTGCCAGCAGCTTGCCGGGGAACTATGGCTGCACCTTC. Residues: CASSLPGNYGCTF.

The CDR3 here is CASRKEWGGTEAFF. CDR3 DNA sequence: TGTGCCAGCCGAAAAGAGTGGGGGGGCACTGAAGCTTTCTTT. This chain uses TRBV12-3 or TRBV12-4 with TRBJ1-1, with a weak D call TRBD1 (5 bases). There are 14 residues in the CDR3. With 8 bases removed from V and 4 bases from J, the gap between germline ends came to 17 bases.

The chain is built from TRBV20-1 and TRBJ2-5; 9 bases are a match to TRBD2. After removal of 4 bases from V and 5 bases from J, the junction contained 5 bases not matched to a gene. Germline V lookup: CDR1 DFQATT, CDR2 SNEGSKA (reference sequence). The CDR3 consists of 13 residues. CDR3 sequence reads: CSAKASGKETQYF. In nucleotides, the CDR3 is TGCAGTGCTAAAGCTAGCGGGAAGGAGACCCAGTACTTC.

The chain couples TRBV10-3 to TRBJ2-3, with D perhaps assigned TRBD1 or TRBD2 (5 bases each). The germline V gene has CDR1 ENHRY and CDR2 SYGVKD. Between the trimmed V and J ends, which lost 10 bases and 0 bases, there was a span of 17 bases. CDR3 length equals 15 residues. The CDR3 DNA reads as TGTGCCACCCACACTAGGGGACCAAGCACAGATACGCAGTATTTT. It translates to CATHTRGPSTDTQYF.

The chain employs TRBV7-2 and TRBJ2-3; D not resolved. The CDR3 contains 16 residues. The V end lost 3 bases, the J end lost 2 bases, and 15 bases lay between the germline ends. Germline CDR1 and CDR2: SGHTA and FQGNSA. The CDR3 spells CASSLRNANPTDTQYF. The CDR3, as DNA: TGTGCCAGCAGCTTGCGAAATGCCAACCCCACAGATACGCAGTATTTT.

DNA of the CDR3: TGTGCCAGCAGCTTGGGGACTAGAACCTACAATGAGCAGTACTTC. It is translated as CASSLGTRTYNEQYF. This rearrangement joins TRBV7-2 to TRBJ2-1; 8 bases agree with TRBD2. With the DNA end fitting TRBJ2-7 better, the J assignment may be wrong. The CDR3 is 15 amino acids. Germline CDR1 and CDR2: SGHTA and FQGNSA.

The sample holds many counts of this clonotype. This chain connects TRBV28 to TRBJ2-7, with 14 nucleotides matching TRBD2. The germline gives CDR1 MDHEN, CDR2 SYDVKM. The V segment lost 5 bases and the J segment 4 bases; nucleotides outside the gene matches: 13. The CDR3 totals 18 residues. The CDR3 loop is CASSPGTSGSPLRYEQYF. CDR3 DNA sequence: TGTGCCAGCAGTCCGGGGACTAGCGGGAGTCCTCTCCGTTACGAGCAGTACTTC.

As DNA, the CDR3 is TGTGCCTGGAGTGTTGGCCCGAGGGGCTACACCTTC. It yields the protein CAWSVGPRGYTF. This rearrangement joins TRBV30 to TRBJ1-2; D not certain. Germline lookup yields CDR1 GTSNPN and CDR2 SVGIG (reference sequence). This CDR3 is built from 12 residues. Between the trimmed V and J ends, which lost 0 bases and 8 bases, there was a span of 10 bases.

A note on this clonotype: A read error may explain this, as a much larger clone is one base away. The CDR3 coding sequence is TGTGCCATCAGTGAGCTCGGGTCGGTTACCTACGAGCTGTACTTC. Translating it yields CAISELGSVTYELYF. The chain carries TRBV10-3 and TRBJ2-7, with no clear D. CDR1 and CDR2 (germline): ENHRY, SYGVKD. The CDR3 has 15 residues.

The chain recombines TRBV7-9 with TRBJ1-1, with 11 positions matching TRBD1. Germline CDR1 is SEHNR and CDR2 is FQNEAQ (reference sequence). CDR3 size: 15 residues. J was trimmed by 10 bases and V by 1 base; bases with no gene match: 8. DNA of the CDR3: TGTGCCAGCAGCTTAGGGACAGGGGGCCGTGTGGGAGCTTTCTTT. Translated, it gives CASSLGTGGRVGAFF.

The rearrangement uses TRBV27 and TRBJ2-7, with a weak D call TRBD2 (6 bases). The CDR3 runs to 14 residues. From germline, CDR1 is MNHEY and CDR2 SMNVEV (reference sequence). V was pared by 7 bases and J by 6 bases, with 19 bases between. DNA of the CDR3: TGTGCCAGCAAACTGGGACTGACCATGGGCGAGCAGTACTTC. It translates to CASKLGLTMGEQYF.

This sequence joins TRBV9 and TRBJ2-2; no firm D call. With 7 bases removed from V and 4 bases from J, the gap between germline ends came to 8 bases. The CDR3 is made up of 12 amino acids. The V gene's germline CDR1 is SGDLS and CDR2 YYNGEE. DNA of the CDR3: TGTGCCAGCGCTAAACGCACCGGGGAGCTGTTTTTT. This codes for CASAKRTGELFF.

This clonotype was seen only a few times. This chain joins TRBV20-1 and TRBJ2-3; TRBD2 matches 8 bases. In germline, CDR1 is DFQATT, CDR2 SNEGSKA (reference sequence). V was pared by 5 bases and J by 2 bases, with 3 bases of the junction left unmatched. The CDR3 loop spans 13 amino acids. The CDR3 spells CSACSGDTDTQYF. The CDR3 DNA sequence: TGCAGTGCTTGTAGCGGGGACACAGATACGCAGTATTTT.

The chain employs TRBV6-1 and TRBJ2-3; 8 bases line up with TRBD2. The CDR3 sequence is 13 residues long. The germline V gene has CDR1 MNHNS and CDR2 SASEGT. The junction had 8 bases not matched to a gene; V was cut back by 10 bases and J by 5 bases. CDR3 in DNA: TGTGCCACCGAGCGGGGGCTCCAAGATACGCAGTATTTT. It encodes CATERGLQDTQYF.